Sequencing of this T cell receptor (beta chain) was carried out in a study of shared clonotypes between healthy human individuals (dated by TCRdb to the early 2020s). Context from the whole study: The cohort comprised two women and a few men aged 18 to 49 years. To increase sequencing depth and limit assay-specific biases, TCR repertoire library preparation and sequencing were carried out by different laboratories using diverse techniques. Per donor, three plates each were used for CD4 naive and CD4 memory, two for CD8 naive, and one for CD8 memory. To estimate repertoire size and how much clonotypes are shared between individuals, the study performed deep sequencing of blood TCR repertoires from five healthy adults. Leukapheresis yielded between about 0.85 and 9.5 billion PBMCs per donor.

Using the deep immunoSEQ assay, TCR CDR3 regions were amplified from genomic DNA by multiplex PCR. Extracted genomic DNA from each cell subset was spread evenly across all wells of several immunoSEQ 96-well plates, with each plate serving as a replicate. Each replicate PCR for sorted subsets received around 200 ng genomic DNA, equal to roughly 29,000 T cell genomes. Purified libraries were measured with a Qubit 3.0 fluorometer, size-checked on a Bioanalyzer 2100, and measured again with the KAPA Library Quantification kit. Each immunoSEQ 96-well plate was sequenced on its own single-read 150-cycle Illumina NextSeq 550 flow cell. Per the source publication's procedure: Because only junctional sequences without quality scores were contained in the immunoSEQ output, filtering matching that applied to full-length reads could not be performed. Sequences were annotated with PyIR, a Python wrapper for IgBLAST v1.9, and V/J genes and CDR3 were assigned using IMGT germline references. Reads with weak V/J assignments (E-value above 1e-6), missing CDR3, stop codons, out-of-frame junctions, or ambiguous translated residues were removed. V3J clonotypes were defined as sequences sharing an identical inferred V gene, J gene, and CDR3 amino acid sequence. Percentage overlap between repertoires was calculated by dividing the number of shared unique clonotypes by the size of the smaller repertoire. Three approaches were used to assess repertoire richness: RTK rarefaction, the Chao1 estimator, and Recon v2.1 estimates of unobserved clonotypes. Generation probabilities for all TCRbeta clonotypes obtained by the gDNA method from four donors were computed using OLGA. TCRdb obtained this table from immuneACCESS and retained in-frame rearrangements with V and J assigned. These tables miss some clones; where compared with another copy, unresolved V genes account for less than half of the shortfall, and the remainder is unexplained. The V and J calls and the clone size are those of that table, but D and trimming were determined from the DNA. This sample gives 650,000 to 700,000 clones in total; 90% of them show up just once. Of the sample, 34% falls within the top ten clones.

The paper's findings and limits, for the study overall: Clonotypes shared by all four sorted-subset donors showed higher generation probabilities than non-shared clonotypes. Because the study included only a small number of donors, the genetic and exposure-history diversity represented was limited. Even with the large sequencing depth, rarefaction of the sorted-subset datasets indicated that sequencing was incomplete. Naive subsets generally had larger estimated clonotype richness than memory subsets did. Pairwise subsampling indicated that sequencing depth was expected to affect the degree of clonotype sharing among donors. Roughly 5% of naive CD4, 3.5% of naive CD8, 2.3% of memory CD4, and more than 0.35% of memory CD8 clonotypes were shared across a few donors. Sampling was restricted to blood, and TCR repertoires in tissues likely differ from the TCR repertoires found in blood.

Per the germline V gene, ENHRY is the CDR1 and SYGVKD is the CDR2. Measured from the cysteine to the phenylalanine, the CDR3 is 14 residues long. Kept here is only the CDR3 DNA, which spans 42 bases and is read in frame from base 1. A distance of 10 bases separates the germline ends of V and J, which lose 3 bases and 2 bases respectively. The donors were healthy, HIV-negative adults who had no recently reported acute infections or vaccinations. Every donor was a Caucasian adult residing in Nashville, Tennessee, USA. CD8 memory samples were composed of magnetically selected CD45RO+ cells combined with CCR7-negative CD45RA+ effector memory (TemRA) cells. Blood was obtained by leukapheresis, after which PBMCs were separated by Ficoll-Histopaque density gradient centrifugation and cryopreserved in liquid nitrogen vapor phase. Purity and quantity of every magnetically sorted T cell population were checked by analytical flow cytometry. From each sorted fraction, genomic DNA was isolated and quantified by UV absorbance on a Nanodrop 2000c.

As to this clone: Its antigen target is currently unknown. No clone much larger than this one lies a single base away; base qualities are absent.

The clonotype comes from a man between 18 and 35 years old in good health. Some clones in this sample may be carry-over from other donors' samples. The chain joins TRBV10-3 to TRBJ1-2, with the D segment identity uncertain. Specimen: memory CD8+ T cells from PBMCs. In light of the paper, this sample's cell subset or site label describes: CD45RO+ cells pooled with CCR7-negative TemRA cells. The DNA sequence is given as TGTGCCATCAGTGAATACCCTCAAAACTATGGCTACACCTTC. Its product reads: CAISEYPQNYGYTF.